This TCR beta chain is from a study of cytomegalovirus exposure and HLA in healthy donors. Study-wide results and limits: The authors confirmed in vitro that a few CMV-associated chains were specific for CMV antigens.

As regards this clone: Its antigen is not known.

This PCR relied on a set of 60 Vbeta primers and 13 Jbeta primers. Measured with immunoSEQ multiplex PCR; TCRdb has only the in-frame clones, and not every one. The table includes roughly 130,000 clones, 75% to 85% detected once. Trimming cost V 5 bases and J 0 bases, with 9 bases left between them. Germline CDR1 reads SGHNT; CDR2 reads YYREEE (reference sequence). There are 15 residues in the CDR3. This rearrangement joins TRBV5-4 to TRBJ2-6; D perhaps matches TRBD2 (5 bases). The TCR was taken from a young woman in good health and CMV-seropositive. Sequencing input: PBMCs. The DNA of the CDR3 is TGTGCCAGCAGTTCGGGGAACTCTGGGGCCAACGTCCTGACTTTC. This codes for CASSSGNSGANVLTF.